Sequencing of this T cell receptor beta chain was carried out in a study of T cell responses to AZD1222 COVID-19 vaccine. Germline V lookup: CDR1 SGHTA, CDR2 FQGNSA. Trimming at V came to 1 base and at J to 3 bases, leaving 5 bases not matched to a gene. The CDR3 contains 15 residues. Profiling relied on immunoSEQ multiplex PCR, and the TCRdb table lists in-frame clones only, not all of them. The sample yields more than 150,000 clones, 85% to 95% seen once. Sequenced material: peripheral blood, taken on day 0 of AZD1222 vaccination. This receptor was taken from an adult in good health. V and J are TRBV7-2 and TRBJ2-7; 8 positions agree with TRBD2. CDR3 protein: CASSLGAGGSYEQYV. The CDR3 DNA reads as TGTGCCAGCAGCTTAGGGGCGGGGGGAAGCTACGAGCAGTACGTC.